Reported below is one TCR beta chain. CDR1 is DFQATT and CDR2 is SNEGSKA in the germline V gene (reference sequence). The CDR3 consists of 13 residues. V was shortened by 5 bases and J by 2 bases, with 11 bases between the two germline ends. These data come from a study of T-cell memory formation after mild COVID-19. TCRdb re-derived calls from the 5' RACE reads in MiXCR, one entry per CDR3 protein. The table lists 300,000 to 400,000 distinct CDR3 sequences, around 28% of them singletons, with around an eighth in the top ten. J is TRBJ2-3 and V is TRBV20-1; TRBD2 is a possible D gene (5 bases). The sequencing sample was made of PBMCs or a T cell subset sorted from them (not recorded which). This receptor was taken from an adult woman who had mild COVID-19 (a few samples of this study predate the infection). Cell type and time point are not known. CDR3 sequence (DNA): TGCAGTGCTCCGAGCGGTTCCACAGATACGCAGTATTTT. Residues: CSAPSGSTDTQYF.